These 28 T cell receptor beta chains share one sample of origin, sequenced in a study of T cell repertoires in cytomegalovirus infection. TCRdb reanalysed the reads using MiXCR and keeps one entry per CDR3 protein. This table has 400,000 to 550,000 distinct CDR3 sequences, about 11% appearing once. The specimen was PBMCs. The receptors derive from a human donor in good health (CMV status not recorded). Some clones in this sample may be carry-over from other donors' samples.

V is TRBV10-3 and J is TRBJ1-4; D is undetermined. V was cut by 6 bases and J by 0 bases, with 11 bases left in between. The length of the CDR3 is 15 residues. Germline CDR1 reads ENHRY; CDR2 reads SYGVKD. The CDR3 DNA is TGTGCCATCAGCCCGGGCCCTTCAACTAATGAAAAACTGTTTTTT. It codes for CAISPGPSTNEKLFF.

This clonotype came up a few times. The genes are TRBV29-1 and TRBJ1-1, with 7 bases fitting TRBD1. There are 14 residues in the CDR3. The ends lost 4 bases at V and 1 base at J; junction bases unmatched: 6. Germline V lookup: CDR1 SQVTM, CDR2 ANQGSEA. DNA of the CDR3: TGCAGCGTTGCGAGGGGGCCCTCGAACACTGAAGCTTTCTTT. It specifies CSVARGPSNTEAFF. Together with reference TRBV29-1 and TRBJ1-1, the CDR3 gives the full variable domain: SAVISQKPSRDICQRGTSLTIQCQVDSQVTMMFWYRQQPGQSLTLIATANQGSEATYESGFVIDKFPISRPNLTFSTLTVSNMSPEDSSIYLCSVARGPSNTEAFFGQGTRLTVV.

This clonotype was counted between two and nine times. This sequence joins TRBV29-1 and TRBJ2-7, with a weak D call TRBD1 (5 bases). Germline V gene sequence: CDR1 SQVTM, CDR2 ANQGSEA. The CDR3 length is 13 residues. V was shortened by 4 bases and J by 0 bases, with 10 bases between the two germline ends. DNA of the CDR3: TGCAGCGTTGCAGGGAAGAGCTCCTACGAGCAGTACTTC. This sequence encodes CSVAGKSSYEQYF.

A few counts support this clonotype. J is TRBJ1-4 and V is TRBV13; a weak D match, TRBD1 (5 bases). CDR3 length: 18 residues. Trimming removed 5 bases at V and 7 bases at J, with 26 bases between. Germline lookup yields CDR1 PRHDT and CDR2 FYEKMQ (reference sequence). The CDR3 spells CASSAGTSSSMRGEKLFF. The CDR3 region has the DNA TGTGCCAGCAGCGCCGGGACCAGCTCCTCTATGAGAGGTGAAAAACTGTTTTTT.

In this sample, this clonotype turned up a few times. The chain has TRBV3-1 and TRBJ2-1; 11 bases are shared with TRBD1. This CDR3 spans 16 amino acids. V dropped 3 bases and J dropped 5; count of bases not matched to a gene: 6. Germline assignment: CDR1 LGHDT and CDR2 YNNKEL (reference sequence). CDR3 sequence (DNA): TGTGCCAGCAGCCAGCCGGACAGGGGGCTGAACAATGAGCAGTTCTTC. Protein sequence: CASSQPDRGLNNEQFF.

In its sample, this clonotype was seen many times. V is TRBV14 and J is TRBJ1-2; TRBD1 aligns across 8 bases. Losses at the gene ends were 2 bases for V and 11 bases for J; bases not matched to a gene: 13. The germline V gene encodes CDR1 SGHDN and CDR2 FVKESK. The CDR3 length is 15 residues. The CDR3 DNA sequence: TGTGCCAGCAGCCAATGGGGACAGGCCTTGGCGTTGTACACCTTC. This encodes CASSQWGQALALYTF.

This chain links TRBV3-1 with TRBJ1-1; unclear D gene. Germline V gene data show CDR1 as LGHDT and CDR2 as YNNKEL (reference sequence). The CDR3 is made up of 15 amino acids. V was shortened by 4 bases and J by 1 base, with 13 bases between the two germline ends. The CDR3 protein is CASSPSPAPNTEAFF. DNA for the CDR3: TGTGCCAGCAGCCCTTCGCCGGCACCGAACACTGAAGCTTTCTTT.

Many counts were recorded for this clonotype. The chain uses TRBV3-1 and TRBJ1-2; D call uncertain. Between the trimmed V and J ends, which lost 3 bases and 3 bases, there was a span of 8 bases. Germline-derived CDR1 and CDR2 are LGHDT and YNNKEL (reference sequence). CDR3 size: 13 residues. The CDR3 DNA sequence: TGTGCCAGCAGCCAGCGGGCGGACTATGGCTACACCTTC. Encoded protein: CASSQRADYGYTF.

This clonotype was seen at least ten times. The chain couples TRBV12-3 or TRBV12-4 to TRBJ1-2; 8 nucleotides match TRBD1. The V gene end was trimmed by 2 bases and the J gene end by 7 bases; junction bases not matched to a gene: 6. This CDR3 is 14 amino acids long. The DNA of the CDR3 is TGTGCCAGCAGTTTATGGGGACAGGTGTTTGGCTACACCTTC. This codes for CASSLWGQVFGYTF.

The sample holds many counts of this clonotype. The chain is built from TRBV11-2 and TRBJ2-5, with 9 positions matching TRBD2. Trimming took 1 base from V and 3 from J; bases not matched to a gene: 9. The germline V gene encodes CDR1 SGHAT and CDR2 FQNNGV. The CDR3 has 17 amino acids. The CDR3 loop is CASSLGWLAGPKETQYF. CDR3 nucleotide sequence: TGTGCCAGCAGCTTAGGGTGGCTAGCGGGACCTAAAGAGACCCAGTACTTC. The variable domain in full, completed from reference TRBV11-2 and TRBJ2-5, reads EAGVAQSPRYKIIEKRQSVAFWCNPISGHATLYWYQQILGQGPKLLIQFQNNGVVDDSQLPKDRFSAERLKGVDSTLKIQPAKLEDSAVYLCASSLGWLAGPKETQYFGPGTRLLVL.

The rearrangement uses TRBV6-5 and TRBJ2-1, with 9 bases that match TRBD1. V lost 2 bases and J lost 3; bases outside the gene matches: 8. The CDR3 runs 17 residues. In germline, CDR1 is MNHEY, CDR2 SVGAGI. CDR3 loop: CASSYTRPGQGYNEQFF. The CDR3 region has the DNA TGTGCCAGCAGTTACACAAGGCCGGGACAGGGCTACAATGAGCAGTTCTTC.

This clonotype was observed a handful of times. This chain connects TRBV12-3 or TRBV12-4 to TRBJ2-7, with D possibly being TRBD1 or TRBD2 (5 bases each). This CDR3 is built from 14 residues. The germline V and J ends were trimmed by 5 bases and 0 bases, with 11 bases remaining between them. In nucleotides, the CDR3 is TGTGCCAGCAGTGTCGGGACCGCCTCCTACGAGCAGTACTTC. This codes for CASSVGTASYEQYF.

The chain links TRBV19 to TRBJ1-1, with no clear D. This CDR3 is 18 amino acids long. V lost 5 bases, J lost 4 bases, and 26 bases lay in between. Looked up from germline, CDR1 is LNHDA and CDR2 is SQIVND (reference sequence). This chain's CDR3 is CASSSTRTPKRATTEAFF. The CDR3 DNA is TGTGCCAGTAGTTCGACTCGGACGCCAAAGAGGGCAACCACTGAAGCTTTCTTT.

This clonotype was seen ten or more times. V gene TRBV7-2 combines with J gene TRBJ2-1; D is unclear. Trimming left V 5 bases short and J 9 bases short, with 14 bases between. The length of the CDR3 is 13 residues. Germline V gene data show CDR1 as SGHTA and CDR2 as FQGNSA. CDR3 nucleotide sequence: TGTGCCAGCAGCCAATCTAGTTTATCTGAGCAGTTCTTC. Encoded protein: CASSQSSLSEQFF.

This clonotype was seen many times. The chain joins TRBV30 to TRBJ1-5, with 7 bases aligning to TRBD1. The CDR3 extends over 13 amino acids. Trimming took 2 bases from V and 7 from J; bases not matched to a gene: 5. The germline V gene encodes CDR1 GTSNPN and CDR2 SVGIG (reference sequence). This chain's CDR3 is CAWSRDSRQPQHF. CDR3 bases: TGTGCCTGGAGTAGGGACAGCCGACAGCCCCAGCATTTT.

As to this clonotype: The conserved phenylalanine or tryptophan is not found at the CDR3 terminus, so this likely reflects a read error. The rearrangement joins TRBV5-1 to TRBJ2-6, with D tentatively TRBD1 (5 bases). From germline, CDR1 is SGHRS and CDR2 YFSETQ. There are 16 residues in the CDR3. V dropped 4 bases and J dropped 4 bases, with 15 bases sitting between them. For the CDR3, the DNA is TGCGCCAGCAGCCCACCTTCAGGGCGGGGGGCCAACGTCCTGACTATC. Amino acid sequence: CASSPPSGRGANVLTI.

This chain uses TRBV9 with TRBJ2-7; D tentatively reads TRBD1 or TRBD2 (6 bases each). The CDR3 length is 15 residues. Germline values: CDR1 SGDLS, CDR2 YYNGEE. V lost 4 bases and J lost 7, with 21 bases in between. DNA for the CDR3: TGTGCCAGCAGCACCGGGGGCGCGCGACCTGGTGAGCAGTACTTC. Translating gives CASSTGGARPGEQYF.

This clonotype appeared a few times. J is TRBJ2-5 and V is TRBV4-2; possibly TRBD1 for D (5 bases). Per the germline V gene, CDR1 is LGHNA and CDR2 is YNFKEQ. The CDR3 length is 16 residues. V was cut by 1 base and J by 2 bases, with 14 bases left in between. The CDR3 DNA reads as TGTGCCAGCAGCCAAGGGGGCGAAGGGGAACAAGAGACCCAGTACTTC. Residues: CASSQGGEGEQETQYF.

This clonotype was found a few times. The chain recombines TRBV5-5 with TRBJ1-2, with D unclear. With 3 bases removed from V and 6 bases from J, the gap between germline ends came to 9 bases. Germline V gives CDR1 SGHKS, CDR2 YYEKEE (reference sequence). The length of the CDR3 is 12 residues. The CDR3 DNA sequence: TGTGCCAGCAGCTGGGGTGAAAATGGCTACACCTTC. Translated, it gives CASSWGENGYTF.

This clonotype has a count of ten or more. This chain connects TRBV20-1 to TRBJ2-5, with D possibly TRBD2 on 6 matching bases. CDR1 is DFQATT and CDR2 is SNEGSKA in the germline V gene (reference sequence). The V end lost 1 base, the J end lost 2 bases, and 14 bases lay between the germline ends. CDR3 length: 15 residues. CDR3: CSARVGTGTQETQYF. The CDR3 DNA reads TGCAGTGCTAGAGTAGGAACCGGGACTCAAGAGACCCAGTACTTC.

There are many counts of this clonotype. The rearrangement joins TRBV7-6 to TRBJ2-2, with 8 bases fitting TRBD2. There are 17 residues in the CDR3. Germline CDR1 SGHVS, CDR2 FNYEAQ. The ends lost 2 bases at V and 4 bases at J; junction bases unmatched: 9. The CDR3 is CASSLWSGRGGTGELFF. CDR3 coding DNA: TGTGCCAGCAGCTTATGGAGCGGGAGAGGGGGCACCGGGGAGCTGTTTTTT.

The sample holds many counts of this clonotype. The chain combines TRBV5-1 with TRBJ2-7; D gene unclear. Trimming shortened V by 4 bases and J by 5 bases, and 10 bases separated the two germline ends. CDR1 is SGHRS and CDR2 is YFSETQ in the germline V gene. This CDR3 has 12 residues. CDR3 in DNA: TGCGCCAGCAGCCTGAGGTTGGACGAGCAGTACTTC. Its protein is CASSLRLDEQYF.

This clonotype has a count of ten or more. CDR3 nucleotides: TGTGCCAGTAGTGGACGCGGTACCGGGACAGGACTACGTCTGCCCTTTAACTATGGCTACACCTTC. It translates to CASSGRGTGTGLRLPFNYGYTF. The chain joins TRBV19 to TRBJ1-2, with 8 positions matching TRBD1. The J segment lost 1 base and the V segment lost 5 bases, leaving 27 bases of the junction unmatched. CDR1 and CDR2 (germline): LNHDA, SQIVND (reference sequence). The CDR3 has 22 residues.

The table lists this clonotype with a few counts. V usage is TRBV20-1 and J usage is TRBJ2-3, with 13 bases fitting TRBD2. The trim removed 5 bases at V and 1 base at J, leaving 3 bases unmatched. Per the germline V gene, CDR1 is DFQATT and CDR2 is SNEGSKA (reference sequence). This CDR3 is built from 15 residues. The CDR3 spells CSAYGLAGGTDTQYF. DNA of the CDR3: TGCAGTGCTTACGGACTAGCGGGGGGCACAGATACGCAGTATTTT.

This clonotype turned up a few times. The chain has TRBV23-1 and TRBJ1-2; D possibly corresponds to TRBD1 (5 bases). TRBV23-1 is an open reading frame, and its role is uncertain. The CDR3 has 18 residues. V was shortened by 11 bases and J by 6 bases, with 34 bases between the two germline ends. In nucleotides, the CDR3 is TGCGCCGGTTTGTCCCGAGGGACTCGGACGCCGGCGGCTAATGGCTACACCTTC. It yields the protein CAGLSRGTRTPAANGYTF.

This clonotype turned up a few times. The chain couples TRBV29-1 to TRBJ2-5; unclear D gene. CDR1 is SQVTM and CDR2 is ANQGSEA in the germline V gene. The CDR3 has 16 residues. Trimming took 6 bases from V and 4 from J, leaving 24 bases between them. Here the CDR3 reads CSVLWAHRVSPETQYF. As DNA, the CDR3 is TGCAGCGTCCTTTGGGCCCACCGGGTATCCCCAGAGACCCAGTACTTC.

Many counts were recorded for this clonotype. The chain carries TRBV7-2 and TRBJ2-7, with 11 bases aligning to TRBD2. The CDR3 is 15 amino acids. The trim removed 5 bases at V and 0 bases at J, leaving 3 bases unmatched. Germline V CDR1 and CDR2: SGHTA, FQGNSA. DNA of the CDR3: TGTGCCAGCAGCCCTAGCGGGAGGCCCTCCTACGAGCAGTACTTC. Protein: CASSPSGRPSYEQYF.

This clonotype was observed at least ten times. CDR3 amino acids: CSARGGSGSPTLFYNEQFF. The CDR3 nucleotides read TGCAGTGCTAGAGGGGGTAGCGGGAGCCCCACCCTTTTCTACAATGAGCAGTTCTTC. This sequence joins TRBV20-1 and TRBJ2-1, with 9 nucleotides matching TRBD2. CDR3 size: 19 residues. Germline V gene data show CDR1 as DFQATT and CDR2 as SNEGSKA (reference sequence). J lost 3 bases, V lost 1 base, and 16 bases had no gene match.